These 8 T cell receptor beta chains originate from one sample sequenced in a study of T cells after yellow fever vaccination. TCRdb re-called the 5' RACE reads through MiXCR, storing one row per CDR3 protein. The top ten hold roughly a sixth of the sample, which has fewer than 500,000 distinct CDR3 sequences, 18% seen once. This specimen was PBMCs, taken before the yellow fever booster vaccination. These receptors all stem from a man younger than 35 who received the YFV17D yellow fever vaccine.

The chain employs TRBV20-1 and TRBJ2-2; no reliable D call. CDR3 length: 13 residues. Germline V gene lookup returns CDR1 DFQATT and CDR2 SNEGSKA (reference sequence). Trimming pared 1 base from V and 6 bases from J, leaving 9 bases between. As DNA, the CDR3 is TGCAGTGCTAGAGGGTTTAATGCCGGGGAGCTGTTTTTT. This gives the protein CSARGFNAGELFF.

This chain links TRBV2 with TRBJ2-3; D ambiguous. There are 12 residues in the CDR3. V shed 6 bases and J shed 4 bases, with 8 bases lying between them. Germline values: CDR1 SNHLY, CDR2 FYNNEI. CDR3 protein: CASRWAADTQYF. The CDR3, as DNA: TGTGCCAGCAGGTGGGCGGCAGATACGCAGTATTTT.

The chain carries TRBV20-1 and TRBJ2-7, with 8 positions matching TRBD1. Germline CDR1 is DFQATT and CDR2 is SNEGSKA (reference sequence). The CDR3 spans 14 residues. V lost 0 bases to trimming and J lost 5 bases; unmatched junction nucleotides: 6. CDR3 sequence reads: CSARDVRGHDEQYV. In DNA, the CDR3 is TGCAGTGCTAGAGATGTCAGGGGGCACGACGAGCAGTACGTC.

The rearrangement uses TRBV21-1 and TRBJ2-7. TRBV21-1 is designated a pseudogene. The CDR3 consists of 14 residues. CDR3 nucleotides: TGTGCCAGCAGCAAAGCGCGACACCACGGGGAGCAGTACTTC. Protein sequence: CASSKARHHGEQYF.

The chain uses TRBV30 and TRBJ1-5; D is uncertain. V was cut by 2 bases and J by 2 bases, with 10 bases left in between. Germline V gene lookup returns CDR1 GTSNPN and CDR2 SVGIG (reference sequence). The CDR3 is 14 residues long. CDR3 sequence reads: CAWSQELRNQPQHF. The CDR3 nucleotides are TGTGCCTGGAGTCAAGAGTTACGCAATCAGCCCCAGCATTTT.

This chain links TRBV25-1 with TRBJ2-3; TRBD1 matches 9 bases. The CDR3 runs 16 residues. Trimming cost V 2 bases and J 1 base; bases outside gene matches: 4. Germline-derived CDR1 and CDR2 are MGHDK and SYGVNS. The CDR3 nucleotides are TGTGCCAGCAGTGAAGTTGGGACAGGGCGCACAGATACGCAGTATTTT. Translation gives CASSEVGTGRTDTQYF.

The rearrangement links TRBV27 to TRBJ2-7; 8 positions agree with TRBD1. Germline CDR1 reads MNHEY; CDR2 reads SMNVEV (reference sequence). CDR3 length: 15 amino acids. V trimming: 6 bases; J trimming: 2 bases; junction bases outside the gene matches: 9. CDR3 in DNA: TGTGCCAGCAGCATTACCGGGACAGGAACCTACGAGCAGTACGTC. It is translated as CASSITGTGTYEQYV.

The chain has TRBV20-1 and TRBJ1-5; D is perhaps TRBD1 (5 bases). V shed 5 bases and J shed 2 bases, with 16 bases lying between them. The CDR3 is 15 residues long. Germline V lookup: CDR1 DFQATT, CDR2 SNEGSKA (reference sequence). The CDR3 is CSAYRGTAGNQPQHF. CDR3 DNA: TGCAGTGCTTACCGAGGGACTGCCGGCAATCAGCCCCAGCATTTT.